This paragraph reports one TCR beta chain. Between the trimmed V and J ends, which lost 8 bases and 6 bases, there was a span of 17 bases. CDR1 is SEHNR, CDR2 FQNEAQ, per germline (reference sequence). The CDR3 covers 14 residues. This sample is drawn from a study of blood T cell repertoires in COVID-19. Whole-study context: Sites in the United States, Italy and Spain provided acute and convalescent COVID-19 samples. T cells, B-cell-depleted T cells, or PBMCs provided the cDNA or gDNA that served as material.

As handled by the study authors: Counts of nucleated cells, estimated from reference gene primer amplification, were obtained. TCRdb's table, derived via immunoSEQ multiplex PCR, lists solely in-frame clones and lacks some. Clone size and V and J calls were adopted from that table, with D and trimming inferred from the DNA. The table shows about 33,000 clones, with around 90% occurring only once. The chain uses TRBV7-9 and TRBJ2-1, with D perhaps matching TRBD2 (5 bases). Sequencing input: peripheral blood. The receptor was isolated from a human donor in a cohort sampled during active COVID-19. For the CDR3, the DNA is TGTGCCAGCGGTCCGGCGGGTATGGGCAATGAGCAGTTCTTC. As protein: CASGPAGMGNEQFF.